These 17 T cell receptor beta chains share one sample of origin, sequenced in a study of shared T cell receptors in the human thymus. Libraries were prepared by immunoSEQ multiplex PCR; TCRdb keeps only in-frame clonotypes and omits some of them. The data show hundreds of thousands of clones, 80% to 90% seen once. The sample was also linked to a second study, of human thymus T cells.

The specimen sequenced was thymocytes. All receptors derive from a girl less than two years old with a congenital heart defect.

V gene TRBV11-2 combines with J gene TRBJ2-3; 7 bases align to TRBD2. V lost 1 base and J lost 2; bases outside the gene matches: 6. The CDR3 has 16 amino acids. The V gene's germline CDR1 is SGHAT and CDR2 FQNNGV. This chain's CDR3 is CASSLAELAVTDTQYF. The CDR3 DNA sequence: TGTGCCAGCAGCTTAGCCGAGCTAGCGGTCACAGATACGCAGTATTTT.

The CDR3 region is CASSQSRVGWGSEKLFF. CDR3 sequence (DNA): TGCGCCAGCAGTCAATCGAGGGTGGGGTGGGGATCTGAAAAACTGTTTTTT. The gene calls are TRBV23-1 and TRBJ1-4; D unclear. TRBV23-1 is placed among ORFs of uncertain function. V was cut by 0 bases and J by 7 bases, with 18 bases left in between. CDR3 length equals 17 residues.

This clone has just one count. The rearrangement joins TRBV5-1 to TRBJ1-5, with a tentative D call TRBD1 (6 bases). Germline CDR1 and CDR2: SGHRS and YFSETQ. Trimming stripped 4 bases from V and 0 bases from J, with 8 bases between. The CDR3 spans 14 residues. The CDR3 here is CASSQQGSNQPQHF. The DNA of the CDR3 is TGCGCCAGCAGCCAACAGGGTAGCAATCAGCCCCAGCATTTT.

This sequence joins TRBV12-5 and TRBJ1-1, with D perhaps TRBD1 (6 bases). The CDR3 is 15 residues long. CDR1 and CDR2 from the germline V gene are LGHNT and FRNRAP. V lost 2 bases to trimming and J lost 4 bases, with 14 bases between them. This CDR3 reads CASGLTDRGGTEAFF. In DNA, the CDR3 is TGTGCTAGTGGTTTGACGGATAGGGGGGGCACTGAAGCTTTCTTT. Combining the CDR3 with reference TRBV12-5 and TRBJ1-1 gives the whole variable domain DARVTQTPRHKVTEMGQEVTMRCQPILGHNTVFWYRQTMMQGLELLAYFRNRAPLDDSGMPKDRFSAEMPDATLATLKIQPSEPRDSAVYFCASGLTDRGGTEAFFGQGTRLTVV.

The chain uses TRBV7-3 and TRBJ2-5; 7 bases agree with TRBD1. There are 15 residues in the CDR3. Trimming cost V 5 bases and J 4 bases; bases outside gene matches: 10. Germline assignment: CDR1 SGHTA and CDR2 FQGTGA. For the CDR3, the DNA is TGTGCCAGCAGCCGGGACCACAGGGGTCGAGAGACCCAGTACTTC. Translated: CASSRDHRGRETQYF.

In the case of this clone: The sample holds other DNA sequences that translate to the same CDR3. The CDR3 protein is CASSYGRGQPQHF. CDR3 in DNA: TGTGCCAGCAGTTACGGCCGGGGTCAGCCCCAGCATTTT. This rearrangement joins TRBV6-5 to TRBJ1-5, with D hard to call. The V end was cut by 2 bases, the J end by 6 bases, with 8 bases between. The CDR3 has 13 amino acids. Germline V CDR1 and CDR2: MNHEY, SVGAGI.

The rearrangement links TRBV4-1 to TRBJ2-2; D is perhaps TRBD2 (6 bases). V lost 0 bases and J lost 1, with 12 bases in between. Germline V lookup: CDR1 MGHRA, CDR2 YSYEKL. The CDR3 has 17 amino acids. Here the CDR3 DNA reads TGCGCCAGCAGCCAAGACGGGGGAATAGAGAACACCGGGGAGCTGTTTTTT. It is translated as CASSQDGGIENTGELFF.

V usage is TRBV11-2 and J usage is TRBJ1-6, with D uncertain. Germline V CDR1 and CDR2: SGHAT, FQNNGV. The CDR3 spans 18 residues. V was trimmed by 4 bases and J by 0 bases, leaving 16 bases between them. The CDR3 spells CASSYRAPAISYNSPLHF. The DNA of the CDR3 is TGTGCCAGCAGCTACCGAGCGCCTGCGATCTCCTATAATTCACCCCTCCACTTT.

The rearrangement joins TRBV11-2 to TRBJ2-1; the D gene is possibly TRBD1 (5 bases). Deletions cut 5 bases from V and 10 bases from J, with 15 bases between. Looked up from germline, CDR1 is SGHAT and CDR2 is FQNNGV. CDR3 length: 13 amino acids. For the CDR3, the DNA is TGTGCCAGCAGCGAATGGCAGGGTGAGGAGCAGTTCTTC. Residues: CASSEWQGEEQFF.

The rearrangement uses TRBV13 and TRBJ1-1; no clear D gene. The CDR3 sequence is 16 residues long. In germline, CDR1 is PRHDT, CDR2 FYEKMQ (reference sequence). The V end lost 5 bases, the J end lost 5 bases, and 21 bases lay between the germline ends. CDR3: CASSRVGGLTGTEAFF. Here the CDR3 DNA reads TGTGCCAGCAGCCGCGTCGGCGGACTCACGGGGACTGAAGCTTTCTTT.

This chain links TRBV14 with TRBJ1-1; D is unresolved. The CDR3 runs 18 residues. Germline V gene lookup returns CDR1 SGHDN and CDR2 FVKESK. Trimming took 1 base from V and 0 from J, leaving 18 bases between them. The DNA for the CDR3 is TGTGCCAGCAGCCAAGGGGGAGGGTCCGTCGTGGTGAACACTGAAGCTTTCTTT. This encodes CASSQGGGSVVVNTEAFF.

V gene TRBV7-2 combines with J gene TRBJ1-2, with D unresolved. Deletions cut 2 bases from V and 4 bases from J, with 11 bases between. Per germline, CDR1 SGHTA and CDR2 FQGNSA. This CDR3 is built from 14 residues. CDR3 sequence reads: CASSLLRRCYGYTF. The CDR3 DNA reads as TGTGCCAGCAGCTTACTTCGGAGGTGCTATGGCTACACCTTC.

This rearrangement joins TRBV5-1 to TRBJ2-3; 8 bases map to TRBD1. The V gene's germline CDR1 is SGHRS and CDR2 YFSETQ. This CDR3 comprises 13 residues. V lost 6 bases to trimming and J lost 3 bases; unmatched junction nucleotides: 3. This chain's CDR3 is CASMGQATDTQYF. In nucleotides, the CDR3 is TGCGCCAGCATGGGACAGGCGACAGATACGCAGTATTTT.

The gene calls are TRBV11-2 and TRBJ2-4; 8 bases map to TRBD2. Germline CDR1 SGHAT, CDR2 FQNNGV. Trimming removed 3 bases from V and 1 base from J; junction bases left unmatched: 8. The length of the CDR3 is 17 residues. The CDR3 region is CASSFHSGVSAKNIQYF. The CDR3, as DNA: TGTGCCAGCAGCTTCCATAGCGGGGTCTCGGCCAAAAACATTCAGTACTTC. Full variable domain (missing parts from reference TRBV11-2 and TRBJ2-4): EAGVAQSPRYKIIEKRQSVAFWCNPISGHATLYWYQQILGQGPKLLIQFQNNGVVDDSQLPKDRFSAERLKGVDSTLKIQPAKLEDSAVYLCASSFHSGVSAKNIQYFGAGTRLSVL.

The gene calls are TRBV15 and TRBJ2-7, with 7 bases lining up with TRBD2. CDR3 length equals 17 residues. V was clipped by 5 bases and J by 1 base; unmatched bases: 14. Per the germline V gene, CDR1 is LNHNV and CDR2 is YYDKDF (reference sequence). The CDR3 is CATSPQKTSPESYEQYF. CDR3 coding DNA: TGTGCCACCAGCCCACAAAAGACTAGCCCTGAGTCCTACGAGCAGTACTTC.

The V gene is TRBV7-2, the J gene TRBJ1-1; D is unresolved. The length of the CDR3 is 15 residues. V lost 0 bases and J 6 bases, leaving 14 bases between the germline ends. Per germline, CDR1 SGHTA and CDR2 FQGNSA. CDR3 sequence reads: CASSLAAEGRAEAFF. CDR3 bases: TGTGCCAGCAGCTTAGCGGCGGAAGGTCGTGCTGAAGCTTTCTTT.

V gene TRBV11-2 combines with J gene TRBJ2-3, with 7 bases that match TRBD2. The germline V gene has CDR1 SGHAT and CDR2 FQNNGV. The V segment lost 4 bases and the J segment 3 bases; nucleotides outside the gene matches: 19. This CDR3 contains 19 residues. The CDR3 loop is CASSSAPPGRVVRTDTQYF. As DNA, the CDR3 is TGTGCCAGCAGCTCCGCGCCCCCAGGGAGGGTGGTTAGGACAGATACGCAGTATTTT. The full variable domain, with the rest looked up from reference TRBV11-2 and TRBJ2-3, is EAGVAQSPRYKIIEKRQSVAFWCNPISGHATLYWYQQILGQGPKLLIQFQNNGVVDDSQLPKDRFSAERLKGVDSTLKIQPAKLEDSAVYLCASSSAPPGRVVRTDTQYFGPGTRLTVL.